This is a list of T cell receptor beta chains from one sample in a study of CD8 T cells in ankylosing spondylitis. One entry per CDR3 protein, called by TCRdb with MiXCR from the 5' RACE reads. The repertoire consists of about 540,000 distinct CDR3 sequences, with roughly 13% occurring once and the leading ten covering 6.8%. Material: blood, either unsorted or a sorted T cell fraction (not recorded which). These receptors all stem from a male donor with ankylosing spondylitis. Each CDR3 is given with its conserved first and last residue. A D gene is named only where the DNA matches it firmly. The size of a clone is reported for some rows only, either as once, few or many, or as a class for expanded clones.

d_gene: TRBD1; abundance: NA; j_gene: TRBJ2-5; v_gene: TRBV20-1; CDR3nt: TGCAGTGCTAGAGCGACAGGGCAGGAGACCCAGTACTTC; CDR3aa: CSARATGQETQYF
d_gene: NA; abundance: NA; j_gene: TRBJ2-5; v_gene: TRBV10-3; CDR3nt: TGTGCCATCAGTGAGTCTCGAGCAGGCGAAAGAGAGACCCAGTACTTC; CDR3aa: CAISESRAGERETQYF
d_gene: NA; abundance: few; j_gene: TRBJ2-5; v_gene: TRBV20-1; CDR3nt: TGCAGTGCCCTGGACGGGGGTGAACGGGAGACCCAGTACTTC; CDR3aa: CSALDGGERETQYF
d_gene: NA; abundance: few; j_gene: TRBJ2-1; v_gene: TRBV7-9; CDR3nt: TGTGCCAGCAGCTTACGGGTGGATGATGAGCAGTTCTTC; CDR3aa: CASSLRVDDEQFF
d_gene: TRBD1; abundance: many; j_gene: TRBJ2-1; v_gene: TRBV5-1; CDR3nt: TGCGCCAGCAGCAGGGGGACAGGGGCGTACAATGAGCAGTTCTTC; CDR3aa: CASSRGTGAYNEQFF
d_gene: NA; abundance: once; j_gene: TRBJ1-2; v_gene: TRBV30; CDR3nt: TGTGCCTGGAGTCAGGGTTACGGCTATGGCTACACCTTC; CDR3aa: CAWSQGYGYGYTF
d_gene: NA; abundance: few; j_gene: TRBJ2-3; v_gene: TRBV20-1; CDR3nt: TGCAGTGCGGGCGAGACAGATACGCAGTATTTT; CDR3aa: CSAGETDTQYF
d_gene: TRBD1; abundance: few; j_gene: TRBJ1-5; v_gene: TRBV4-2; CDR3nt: TGTGCCAGCAGCCAAGATCCCAGGGGGCTTCAGCCCCAGCATTTT; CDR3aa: CASSQDPRGLQPQHF
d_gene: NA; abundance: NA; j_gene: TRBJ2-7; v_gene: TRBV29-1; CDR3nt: TGCAGCGTTGAGGGGGACCTATACGAGCAGTACTTC; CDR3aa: CSVEGDLYEQYF
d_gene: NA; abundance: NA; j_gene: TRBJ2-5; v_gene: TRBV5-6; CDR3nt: TGTGCCAGCAGCTTGGCAACAGGGTTTTTGGAGACCCAGTACTTC; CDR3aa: CASSLATGFLETQYF
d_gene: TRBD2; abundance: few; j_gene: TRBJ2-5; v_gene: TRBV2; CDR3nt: TGTGCCAGCAGTGCCCTAGCGGGTATACAAGAGACCCAGTACTTC; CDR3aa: CASSALAGIQETQYF
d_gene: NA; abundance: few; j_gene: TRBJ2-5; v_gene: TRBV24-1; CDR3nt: TGTGCCACCAGTGATCCCTCGGCGAGAGAGACCCAGTACTTC; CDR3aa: CATSDPSARETQYF
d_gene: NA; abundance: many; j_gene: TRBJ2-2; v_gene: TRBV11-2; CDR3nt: TGTGCCAGCAGCGAAGGGGCAGGGGACACCGGGGAGCTGTTTTTT; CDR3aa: CASSEGAGDTGELFF
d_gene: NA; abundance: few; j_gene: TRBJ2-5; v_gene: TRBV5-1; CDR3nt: TGCGCCAGCAGCTGGGACAAAGTAATGGAGACCCAGTACTTC; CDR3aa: CASSWDKVMETQYF
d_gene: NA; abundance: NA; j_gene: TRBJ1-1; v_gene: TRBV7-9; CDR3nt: TGTGCCAGCAGACAGACAGAAAACACTGAAGCTTTCTTT; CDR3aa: CASRQTENTEAFF
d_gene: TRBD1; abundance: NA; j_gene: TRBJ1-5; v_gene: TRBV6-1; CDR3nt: TGTGCCAGCAGTGTCGACAGGGGGAATCAGCCCCAGCATTTT; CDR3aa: CASSVDRGNQPQHF
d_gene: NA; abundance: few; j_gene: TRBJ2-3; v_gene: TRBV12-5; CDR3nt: TGTGCTAGTGGTTCGGGGCAGGGCGCAGATACGCAGTATTTT; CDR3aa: CASGSGQGADTQYF
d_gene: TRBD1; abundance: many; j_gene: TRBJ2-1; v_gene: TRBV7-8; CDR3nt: TGTGCCAGCAGCTTAGTCCGACAGGGCGGGAATGAGCAGTTCTTC; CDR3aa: CASSLVRQGGNEQFF
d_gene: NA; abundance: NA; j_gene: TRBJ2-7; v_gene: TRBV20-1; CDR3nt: TGCAGTGCGAGGGCCCTGGAGGGGTCCTACGAGCAGTACTTC; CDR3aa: CSARALEGSYEQYF
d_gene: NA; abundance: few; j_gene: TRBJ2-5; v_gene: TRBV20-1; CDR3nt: TGCAGTGCCTTCAGGACAGACTCGCGGTGGGAGACCCAGTACTTC; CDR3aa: CSAFRTDSRWETQYF
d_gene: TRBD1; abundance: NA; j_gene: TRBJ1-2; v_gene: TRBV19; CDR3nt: TGTGCCAGTAGTACAGCCGGGACAGCTGGCTACACCTTC; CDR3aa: CASSTAGTAGYTF
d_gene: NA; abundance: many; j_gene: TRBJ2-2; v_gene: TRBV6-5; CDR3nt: TGTGCCAGCAGTTACGGGCTCAGGGGCACCGGGGAGCTGTTTTTT; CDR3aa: CASSYGLRGTGELFF
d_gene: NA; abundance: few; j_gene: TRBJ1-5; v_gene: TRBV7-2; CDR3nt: TGTGCCAGCAGCTTAGGACACCATAGCAATCAGCCCCAGCATTTT; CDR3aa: CASSLGHHSNQPQHF
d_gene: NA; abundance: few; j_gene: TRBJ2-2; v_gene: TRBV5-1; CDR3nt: TGCGCCAGCAGCTTGGAACCGGGCTGGAACACCGGGGAGCTGTTTTTT; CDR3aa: CASSLEPGWNTGELFF
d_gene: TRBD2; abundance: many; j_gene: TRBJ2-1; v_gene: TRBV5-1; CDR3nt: TGCGCCAGCAGCACCGGACTAGCGGGAGAGGTCCTGTTCTTC; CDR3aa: CASSTGLAGEVLFF
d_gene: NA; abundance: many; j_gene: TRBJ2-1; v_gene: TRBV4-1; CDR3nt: TGCGCCAGCAGCCAAGGCCGTCTTAGGGGGTTATACAATGAGCAGTTCTTC; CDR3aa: CASSQGRLRGLYNEQFF
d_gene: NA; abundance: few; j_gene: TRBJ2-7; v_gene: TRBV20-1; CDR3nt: TGCAGTGCTGCGACGGCCAGCTCCTACGAGCAGTACTTC; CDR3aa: CSAATASSYEQYF
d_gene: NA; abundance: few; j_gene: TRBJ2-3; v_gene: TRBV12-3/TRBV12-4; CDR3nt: TGTGCCAGCAGTTTTAGGACCCCCGCAGGAGGCACAGATACGCAGTATTTT; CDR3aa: CASSFRTPAGGTDTQYF
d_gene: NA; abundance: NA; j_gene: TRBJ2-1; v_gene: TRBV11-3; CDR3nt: TGTGCCAGCAGCTCGAGCTTCCAGGACGGAATGCACAATGAGCAGTTCTTC; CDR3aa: CASSSSFQDGMHNEQFF
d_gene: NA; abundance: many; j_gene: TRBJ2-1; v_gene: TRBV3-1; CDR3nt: TGTGCCAGCGGGGGGCTTTTGCGAGAGCAGTTCTTC; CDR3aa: CASGGLLREQFF
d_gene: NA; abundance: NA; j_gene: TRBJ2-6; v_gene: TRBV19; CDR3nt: TGTGCCAGTAGTAGTAACGAATTAACTGGGGCCAACGTCCTGACTTTC; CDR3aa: CASSSNELTGANVLTF
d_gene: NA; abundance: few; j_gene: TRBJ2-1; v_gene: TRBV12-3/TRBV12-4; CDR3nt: TGTGCCAGCAGTTTACCCGGCGATGAGCAGTTCTTC; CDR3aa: CASSLPGDEQFF
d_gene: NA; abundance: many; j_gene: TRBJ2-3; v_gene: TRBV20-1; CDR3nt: TGCAGTGCTAGAGTGGGGGGACGCACAGATACGCAGTATTTT; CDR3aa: CSARVGGRTDTQYF
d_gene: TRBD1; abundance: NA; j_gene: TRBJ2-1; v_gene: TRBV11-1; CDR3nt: TGTGCCAGCAGCCCGAGACAGGGGATGCTCTACAATGAGCAGTTCTTC; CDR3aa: CASSPRQGMLYNEQFF
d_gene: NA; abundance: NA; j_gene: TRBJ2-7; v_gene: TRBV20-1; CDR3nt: TGCAGTGTTTCGGGGGAGGGACAGCCCTTCTACGAGCAGTACTTC; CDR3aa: CSVSGEGQPFYEQYF
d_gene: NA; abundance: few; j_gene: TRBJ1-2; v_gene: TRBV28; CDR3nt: TGTGCCAGCAGTTTCGCGGCAGGGAACTATGGCTACACCTTC; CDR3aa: CASSFAAGNYGYTF
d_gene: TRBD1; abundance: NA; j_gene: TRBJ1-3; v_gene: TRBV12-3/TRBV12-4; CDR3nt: TGTGCCAGCAGTTTGACAGGGGCCGCGAACACCATATATTTT; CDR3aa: CASSLTGAANTIYF
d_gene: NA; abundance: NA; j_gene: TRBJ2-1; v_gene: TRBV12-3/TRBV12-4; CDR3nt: TGTGCCAGCAGTTTAGCAGGGGCGTATCGGAATGAGCAGTTCTTC; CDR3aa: CASSLAGAYRNEQFF
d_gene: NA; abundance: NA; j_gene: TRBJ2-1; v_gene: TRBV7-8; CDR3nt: TGTGCCAGCAGCTCCCCCAGGGCTAGCGCGAAATACAATGAGCAGTTCTTC; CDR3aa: CASSSPRASAKYNEQFF
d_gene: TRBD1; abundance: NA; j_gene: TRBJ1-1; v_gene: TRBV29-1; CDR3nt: TGCAGCGTCAACTGGGACAGGCGGAGCACTGAAGCTTTCTTT; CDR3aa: CSVNWDRRSTEAFF
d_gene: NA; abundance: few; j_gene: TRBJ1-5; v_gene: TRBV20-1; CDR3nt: TGCAGTGCTAGTTTATCCGGGGTTAGCAATCAGCCCCAGCATTTT; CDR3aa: CSASLSGVSNQPQHF
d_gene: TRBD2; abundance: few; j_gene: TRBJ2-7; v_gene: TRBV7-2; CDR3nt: TGTGCCAGCAGCTTAGCGGGAGGGTCCTTGGAGCAGTACTTC; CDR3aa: CASSLAGGSLEQYF
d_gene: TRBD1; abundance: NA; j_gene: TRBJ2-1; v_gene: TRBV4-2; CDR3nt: TGTGCCAGCAGCTCCGGGACAGGGGAAGGGTTAAAGTACAATGAGCAGTTCTTC; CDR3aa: CASSSGTGEGLKYNEQFF
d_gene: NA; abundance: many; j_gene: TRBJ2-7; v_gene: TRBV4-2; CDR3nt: TGTGCCAGCAGCCAAGGGCCCAGGGGGGTTTACGAGCAGTACTTC; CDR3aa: CASSQGPRGVYEQYF
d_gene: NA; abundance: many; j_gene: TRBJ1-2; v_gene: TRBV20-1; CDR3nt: TGCAGTGCTACCGAGACTAACTATGGCTACACCTTC; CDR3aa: CSATETNYGYTF
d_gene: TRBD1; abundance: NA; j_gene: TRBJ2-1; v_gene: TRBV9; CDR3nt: TGTGCCAGCAGCGTAGCCCGGGACAGGCAATACAATGAGCAGTTCTTC; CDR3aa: CASSVARDRQYNEQFF
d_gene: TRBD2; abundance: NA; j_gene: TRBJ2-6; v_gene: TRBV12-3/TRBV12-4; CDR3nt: TGTGCCAGCACCCCCGGGCTAGCGGGCTCTGGGGCCAACGTCCTGACTTTC; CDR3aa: CASTPGLAGSGANVLTF
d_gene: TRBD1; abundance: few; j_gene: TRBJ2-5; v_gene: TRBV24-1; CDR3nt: TGTGCCACCAGTGGGGCGGGGACAGGGTCACAAGAGACCCAGTACTTC; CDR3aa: CATSGAGTGSQETQYF
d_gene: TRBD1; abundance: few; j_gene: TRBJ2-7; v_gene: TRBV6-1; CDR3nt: TGTGCCAGCAGTGAACTTGGGACAGTATCCTACGAGCAGTACTTC; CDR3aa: CASSELGTVSYEQYF
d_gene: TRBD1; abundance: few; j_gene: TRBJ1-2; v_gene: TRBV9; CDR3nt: TGTGCCAGCAGCGTAGCCCCAGGGACAGATTATGGCTACACCTTC; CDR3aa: CASSVAPGTDYGYTF
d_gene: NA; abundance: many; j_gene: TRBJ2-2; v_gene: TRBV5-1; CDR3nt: TGCGCCAGCAGCGCTGGGTGGACCGGGGAGCTGTTTTTT; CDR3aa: CASSAGWTGELFF
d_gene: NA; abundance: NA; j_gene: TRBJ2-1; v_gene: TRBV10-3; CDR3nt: TGTGCCATCAGTGATTACTCCGGAACCAATGAGCAGTTCTTC; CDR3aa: CAISDYSGTNEQFF
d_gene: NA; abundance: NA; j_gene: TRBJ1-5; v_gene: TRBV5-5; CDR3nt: TGTGCCAGCAGGGAGGGCAATCAGCCCCAGCATTTT; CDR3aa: CASREGNQPQHF
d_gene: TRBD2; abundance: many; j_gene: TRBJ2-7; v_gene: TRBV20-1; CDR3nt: TGCAGTGGTTTGGGACTAGTCTCCTACGAGCAGTACTTC; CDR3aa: CSGLGLVSYEQYF